Listed below are T cell receptor beta chains from one sample, sequenced in a study of T cell repertoires in cytomegalovirus infection. Each CDR3 protein gets one entry after TCRdb re-called the reads with MiXCR. The data show under 70,000 distinct CDR3 sequences, with roughly a third seen just once and 65% to 80% held by the top ten. Antigens for these TCRs are unknown. The material sequenced was PBMCs, sequenced either directly or after in vitro stimulation (not recorded which). The receptors shown here come from a human donor in good health (CMV status not recorded). Some clones in this sample may be carry-over from other donors' samples. Both conserved end residues are part of each CDR3. Each record gives: J gene, clone size, D gene, V gene, CDR3 protein, CDR3 DNA. D genes are given only for firm matches. Clone size appears in some rows only: once, few, many, or a class for an expanded clone.

>TRBJ1-1|few|TRBD1|TRBV7-2
CASTETGGGWTEAFF
TGTGCCAGCACCGAGACAGGGGGCGGTTGGACTGAAGCTTTCTTT
>TRBJ2-7|once|NA|TRBV7-4
CASSPEAPYPLEQYF
TGTGCCAGCAGCCCGGAAGCGCCGTATCCCCTCGAGCAGTACTTC
>TRBJ2-1|NA|NA|TRBV19
CASSMDPGNEQFF
TGTGCCAGTAGTATGGACCCCGGCAATGAGCAGTTCTTC
>TRBJ2-1|NA|TRBD2|TRBV20-1
CSARDRMGLAGGINYNEQFF
TGCAGTGCTAGAGATCGTATGGGACTAGCGGGGGGCATAAACTACAATGAGCAGTTCTTC
>TRBJ1-1|NA|NA|TRBV28
CASRKETEAFF
TGTGCCAGCAGGAAGGAGACTGAAGCTTTCTTT
>TRBJ2-1|many|NA|TRBV18
CATRDGGYNEQFF
TGTGCCACCCGTGACGGTGGCTACAATGAGCAGTTCTTC
>TRBJ1-4|NA|NA|TRBV19
CTSKRTATNEKLYF
TGTACCAGTAAGCGGACAGCAACTAATGAAAAACTGTATTTT
>TRBJ2-7|NA|NA|TRBV20-1
CSARPVTSSYEQYF
TGCAGTGCCAGGCCAGTGACTAGCTCCTACGAGCAGTACTTC
>TRBJ2-5|NA|TRBD1|TRBV28
CASSPGQRGETQYF
TGTGCCAGCAGCCCGGGACAGCGAGGAGAGACCCAGTACTTC
>TRBJ1-2|NA|NA|TRBV4-1
CASSQVMRGTGYTF
TGCGCCAGCAGCCAAGTGATGAGGGGTACTGGCTACACCTTC
>TRBJ1-3|NA|NA|TRBV19
CAGWGGPGNTIYF
TGTGCCGGATGGGGGGGACCTGGAAACACCATATATTTT
>TRBJ2-5|NA|NA|TRBV7-2
CASSLVQDETQYF
TGTGCCAGCAGCTTAGTCCAGGACGAGACCCAGTACTTC
>TRBJ1-5|many|NA|TRBV7-9
CASSLGSDRNQPQHF
TGTGCCAGCAGCTTAGGCTCGGACAGAAATCAGCCCCAGCATTTT
>TRBJ2-5|many|NA|TRBV7-8
CASSLAGAIGGLEASGETQYF
TGTGCCAGCAGCTTAGCCGGCGCGATTGGGGGGCTAGAGGCTAGCGGAGAGACCCAGTACTTC
>TRBJ2-7|NA|TRBD1|TRBV7-8
CASSWDRNYEQYF
TGTGCCAGCAGCTGGGACAGAAACTACGAGCAGTACTTC
>TRBJ1-1|once|NA|TRBV6-2/TRBV6-3
CASSLLGGPEAFF
TGTGCCAGCAGTTTGTTGGGGGGCCCTGAAGCTTTCTTT
>TRBJ2-7|many|NA|TRBV6-1
CASTASYEQYF
TGTGCCAGCACCGCCTCCTACGAGCAGTACTTC
>TRBJ1-2|few|NA|TRBV2
CASSVGGGYTF
TGTGCCAGCAGTGTGGGAGGAGGCTACACCTTC
>TRBJ1-5|few|NA|TRBV7-8
CASSSRKDYSNQPQHF
TGTGCCAGCAGCTCTCGTAAGGACTATAGCAATCAGCCCCAGCATTTT
>TRBJ1-5|NA|TRBD1|TRBV19
CASTGQGVGQPQHF
TGTGCCAGTACCGGGCAGGGGGTCGGTCAGCCCCAGCATTTT
>TRBJ2-7|NA|TRBD1|TRBV6-5
CASSYSNLGTGPREQYF
TGTGCCAGCAGTTACTCGAATCTCGGGACAGGGCCCAGGGAGCAGTACTTC
>TRBJ1-3|NA|TRBD1|TRBV6-5
CASSRQGTAYSGNTIYF
TGTGCCAGCAGCAGACAAGGGACAGCCTACTCTGGAAACACCATATATTTT
>TRBJ2-7|NA|NA|TRBV20-1
CSAVGNYEQYF
TGCAGTGCTGTGGGGAACTACGAGCAGTACTTC
>TRBJ2-1|NA|NA|TRBV12-3/TRBV12-4
CASSYGRVLYNEQFF
TGTGCCAGCAGTTATGGACGGGTCTTATACAATGAGCAGTTCTTC
>TRBJ2-3|NA|TRBD2|TRBV19
CASSSTSGSADTQYF
TGTGCCAGTAGTTCGACTAGCGGGAGTGCAGATACGCAGTATTTT
>TRBJ1-1|few|TRBD1|TRBV6-5
CASSPTGGRTEAFF
TGTGCCAGCAGCCCGACAGGGGGAAGGACTGAAGCTTTCTTT
>TRBJ1-3|few|TRBD1|TRBV11-2
CASSSIQGSRNTIYF
TGTGCCAGCAGCTCTATACAGGGGAGCCGAAACACCATATATTTT
>TRBJ1-3|many|NA|TRBV2
CAINPQGNSGNTIYF
TGTGCCATCAACCCCCAGGGAAACTCTGGAAACACCATATATTTT
>TRBJ2-3|few|NA|TRBV20-1
CSARGPSFSTDTQYF
TGCAGTGCTAGGGGCCCTAGTTTCAGTACAGATACGCAGTATTTT
>TRBJ1-2|NA|NA|TRBV28
CASSLGVGSANYGYTF
TGTGCCAGCAGTTTGGGTGTGGGAAGCGCCAACTATGGCTACACCTTC
>TRBJ1-1|NA|NA|TRBV7-6
CASSLALGMNTEAFF
TGTGCCAGCAGCTTAGCGTTGGGGATGAACACTGAAGCTTTCTTT
>TRBJ2-3|few|NA|TRBV10-3
CAIRGEGTDTQYF
TGTGCCATCCGCGGGGAGGGCACAGATACGCAGTATTTT
>TRBJ2-1|NA|TRBD2|TRBV20-1
CSARGGSATGGNEQFF
TGCAGTGCTAGAGGCGGGAGCGCGACCGGGGGGAATGAGCAGTTCTTC
>TRBJ1-1|few|NA|TRBV19
CASAQWGRIGFNTEAFF
TGTGCCAGTGCCCAGTGGGGAAGGATCGGGTTTAACACTGAAGCTTTCTTT
>TRBJ1-3|NA|NA|TRBV2
CLQRGDSGNTIYF
TGCCTTCAAAGAGGAGACTCTGGAAACACCATATATTTT
>TRBJ2-3|NA|TRBD2|TRBV5-3
CASSLATSSDTQYF
TGTGCCAGCAGCTTGGCGACTAGCTCAGATACGCAGTATTTT
>TRBJ1-1|once|NA|TRBV5-1
CASSSRIMNTEAFF
TGCGCCAGCAGCTCCAGGATAATGAACACTGAAGCTTTCTTT
>TRBJ1-4|NA|TRBD1|TRBV6-6
CASSKKRQGLSEKLFF
TGTGCCAGCAGTAAAAAACGACAGGGTTTAAGTGAAAAACTGTTTTTT
>TRBJ2-4|few|NA|TRBV6-6
CASTKAGENIQYF
TGTGCCAGCACTAAGGCAGGGGAAAACATTCAGTACTTC
>TRBJ2-7|few|TRBD2|TRBV7-8
CASSSPRGVGEQYF
TGTGCCAGCAGCTCCCCCCGGGGGGTTGGAGAGCAGTACTTC
>TRBJ2-7|many|NA|TRBV7-2
CASSSSLYEQYF
TGTGCCAGCAGCAGCTCGCTCTACGAGCAGTACTTC
>TRBJ2-3|NA|TRBD2|TRBV9
CASSASGGLTFTDTQYF
TGTGCCAGCAGCGCTAGCGGGGGCCTTACATTCACAGATACGCAGTATTTT
>TRBJ2-1|once|TRBD2|TRBV20-1
CSARDRGLAGGFSSYNEQFF
TGCAGTGCTAGAGATCGCGGACTAGCGGGGGGATTCAGCTCCTACAATGAGCAGTTCTTC
>TRBJ2-7|many|NA|TRBV7-6
CASSLDNSAAYEQYF
TGTGCCAGCAGCTTAGATAACAGTGCCGCCTACGAGCAGTACTTC
>TRBJ2-4|many|NA|TRBV7-8
CASSTRPLAKNIQYF
TGTGCCAGCAGCACCCGGCCGTTAGCCAAAAACATTCAGTACTTC
>TRBJ2-1|few|NA|TRBV7-9
CASGDSLYNEQFF
TGTGCCAGCGGAGACAGCTTATACAATGAGCAGTTCTTC
>TRBJ2-3|few|NA|TRBV29-1
CSVGDSNKYTQYF
TGCAGCGTCGGGGACTCGAATAAATATACGCAGTATTTT
>TRBJ1-2|NA|NA|TRBV19
CASGEGEYGYTF
TGTGCCAGTGGTGAAGGGGAGTATGGCTACACCTTC
>TRBJ2-5|few|NA|TRBV12-3/TRBV12-4
CASRGDGPGPQTQYF
TGTGCCAGCAGGGGGGACGGTCCCGGCCCCCAGACCCAGTACTTC
>TRBJ2-7|NA|NA|TRBV10-3
CAISELNRAGEQYF
TGTGCCATCAGTGAGTTGAACAGGGCTGGCGAGCAGTACTTC